This TCR beta chain is drawn from a study of blood T cell repertoires in COVID-19. Germline V gives CDR1 SNHLY, CDR2 FYNNEI. Deletions cut 4 bases from V and 0 bases from J, with 9 bases between. The CDR3 sequence is 14 residues long. How the authors handled the data: Nucleated cell counts were estimated from reference gene primer amplification. The protocol was immunoSEQ multiplex PCR, while the TCRdb copy is restricted to in-frame clones and leaves out a portion. V, J and clone size are those of that table, while D and trimming were read from the DNA. This table holds around 50,000 clones, about 84% found once.

The gene calls are TRBV2 and TRBJ1-2; the D gene is possibly TRBD1 (6 bases). The sequence derives from a woman aged 55-75 years with acute or convalescent COVID-19. The sequenced sample consisted of peripheral blood. CDR3 region: CASSGRTANYGYTF. CDR3 sequence (DNA): TGTGCCAGCAGTGGGCGGACAGCTAACTATGGCTACACCTTC. Supplemented by reference TRBV2 and TRBJ1-2, the full variable domain reads EPEVTQTPSHQVTQMGQEVILRCVPISNHLYFYWYRQILGQKVEFLVSFYNNEISEKSEIFDDQFSVERPDGSNFTLKIRSTKLEDSAMYFCASSGRTANYGYTFGSGTRLTVV.